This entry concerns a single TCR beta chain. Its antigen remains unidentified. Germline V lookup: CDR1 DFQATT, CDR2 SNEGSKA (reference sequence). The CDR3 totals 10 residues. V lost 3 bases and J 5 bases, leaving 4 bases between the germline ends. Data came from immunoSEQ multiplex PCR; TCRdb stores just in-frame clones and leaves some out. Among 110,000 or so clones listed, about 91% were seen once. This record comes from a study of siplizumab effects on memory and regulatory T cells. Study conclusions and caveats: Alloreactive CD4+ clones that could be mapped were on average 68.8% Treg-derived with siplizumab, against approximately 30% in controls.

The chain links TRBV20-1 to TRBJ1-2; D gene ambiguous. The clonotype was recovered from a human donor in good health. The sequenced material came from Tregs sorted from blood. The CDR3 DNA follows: TGCAGTGCTAGTGGTTATGGCTACACCTTC. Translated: CSASGYGYTF.